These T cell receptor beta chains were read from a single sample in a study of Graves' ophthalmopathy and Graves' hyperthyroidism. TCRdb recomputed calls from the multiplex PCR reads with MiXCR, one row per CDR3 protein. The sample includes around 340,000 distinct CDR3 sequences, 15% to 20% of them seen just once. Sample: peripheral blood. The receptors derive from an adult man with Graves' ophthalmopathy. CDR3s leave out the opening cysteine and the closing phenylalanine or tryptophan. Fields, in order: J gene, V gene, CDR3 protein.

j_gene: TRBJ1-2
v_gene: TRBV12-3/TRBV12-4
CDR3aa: ASSLGQNYGYT

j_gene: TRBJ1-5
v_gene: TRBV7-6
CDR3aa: ASSKGAGGEGSNQPQH

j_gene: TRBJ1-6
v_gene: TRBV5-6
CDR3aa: ASSSPFTGAPLH

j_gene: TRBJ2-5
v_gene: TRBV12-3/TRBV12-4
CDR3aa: ASRPKTGGRETQY

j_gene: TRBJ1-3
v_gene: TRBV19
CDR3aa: ASRTLGGSSSGNTIY

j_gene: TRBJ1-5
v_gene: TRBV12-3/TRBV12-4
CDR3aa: ASSPGMAFTEPQP

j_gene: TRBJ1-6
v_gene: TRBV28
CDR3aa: ASSLGANNSPLH

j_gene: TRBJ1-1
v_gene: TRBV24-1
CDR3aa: ATSGGGARNTEAF

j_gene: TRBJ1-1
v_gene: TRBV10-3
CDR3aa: AISESRGEGLGEAF

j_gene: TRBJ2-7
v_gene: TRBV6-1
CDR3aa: ASKGAPYEQY

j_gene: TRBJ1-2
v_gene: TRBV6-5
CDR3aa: ASSYIGQAGYT

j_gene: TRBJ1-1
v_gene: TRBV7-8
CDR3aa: ASSLDSNSNTEAF

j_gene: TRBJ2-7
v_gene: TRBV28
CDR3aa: ASSSVRAPTPAYEQY

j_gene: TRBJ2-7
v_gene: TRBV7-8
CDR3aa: ASSIIGYEQY

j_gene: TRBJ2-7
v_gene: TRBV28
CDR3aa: ASSWGTYEQY

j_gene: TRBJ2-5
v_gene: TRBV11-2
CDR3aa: ASSLDSGRETQY

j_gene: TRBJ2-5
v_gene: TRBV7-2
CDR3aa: ASRSQGQQETQY

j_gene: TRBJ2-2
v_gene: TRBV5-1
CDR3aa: ASSLQGSSGELF

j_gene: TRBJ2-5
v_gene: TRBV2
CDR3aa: ASREGGAEPGQETQY

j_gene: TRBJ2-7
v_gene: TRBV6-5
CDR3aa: ASSFLDGLAHEQY

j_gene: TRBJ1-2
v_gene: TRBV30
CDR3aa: AWRDQTAGYT

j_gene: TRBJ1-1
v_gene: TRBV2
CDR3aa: ASRQTVTEAF

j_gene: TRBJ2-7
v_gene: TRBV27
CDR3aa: ASSLAVTRGYEQY

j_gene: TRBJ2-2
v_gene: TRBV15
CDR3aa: ATSGGQGNTGELF

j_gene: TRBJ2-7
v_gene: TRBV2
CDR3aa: ASIPLRDRPY

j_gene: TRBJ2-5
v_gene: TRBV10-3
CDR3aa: AISGEAGGQETQY

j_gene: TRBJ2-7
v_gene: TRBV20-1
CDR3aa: SAREVGQYYEQY

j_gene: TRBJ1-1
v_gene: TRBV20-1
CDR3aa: SASDRGHTEAF

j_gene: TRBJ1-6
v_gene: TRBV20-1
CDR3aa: SAKQGNNSPLH

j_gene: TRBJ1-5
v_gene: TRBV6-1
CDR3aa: AIRQGGNQPQH

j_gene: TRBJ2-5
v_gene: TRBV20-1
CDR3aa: SATVVAGEETQY

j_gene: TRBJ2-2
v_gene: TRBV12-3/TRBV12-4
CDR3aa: ASSLWGSGELF

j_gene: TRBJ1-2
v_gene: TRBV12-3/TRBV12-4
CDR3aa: ASSWLRGSGYT

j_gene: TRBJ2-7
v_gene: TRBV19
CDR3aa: ASSGYAGVSYEQY

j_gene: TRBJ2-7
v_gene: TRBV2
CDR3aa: ASRASVSYEQY

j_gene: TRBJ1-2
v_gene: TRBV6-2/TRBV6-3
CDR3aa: ASSYPGEFIGYT

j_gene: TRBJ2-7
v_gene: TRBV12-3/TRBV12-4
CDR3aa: ASSHGGQSWEQY

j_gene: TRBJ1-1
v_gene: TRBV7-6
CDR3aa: ASSLVQANTEAF

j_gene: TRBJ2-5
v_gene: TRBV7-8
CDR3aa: ASSFSTTQGPETQY

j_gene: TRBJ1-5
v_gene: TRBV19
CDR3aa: ASSRDRLHQPQH

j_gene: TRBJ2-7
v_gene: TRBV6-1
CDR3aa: ASSVGLAGGTYEQY

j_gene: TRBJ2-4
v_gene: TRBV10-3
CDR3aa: AISDPEGGFAKNIQY

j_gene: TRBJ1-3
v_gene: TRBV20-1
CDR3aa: SARVGRDTIY

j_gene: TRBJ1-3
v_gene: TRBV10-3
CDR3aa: AIGQGAASGNTIY

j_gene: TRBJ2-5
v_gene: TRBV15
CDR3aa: ATSRKGVPQETQY

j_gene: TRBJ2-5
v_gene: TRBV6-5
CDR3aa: ASSYSIDPQETQY

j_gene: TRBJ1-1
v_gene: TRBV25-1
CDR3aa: ASSGQRSHRGGKNTEAF

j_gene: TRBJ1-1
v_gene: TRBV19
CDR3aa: ASSTGRQMNTEAF

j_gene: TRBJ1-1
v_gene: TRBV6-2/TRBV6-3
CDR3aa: ASTRLGQGNTEAF

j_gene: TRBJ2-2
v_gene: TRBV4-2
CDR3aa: ASSQDPRAGELF

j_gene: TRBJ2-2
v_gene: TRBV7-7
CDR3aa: ASSLALGSTGELF